The 24 T cell receptor beta chains below were found in one sample sequenced in a study of blood T cell repertoires in COVID-19. Libraries were prepared by immunoSEQ multiplex PCR; TCRdb keeps only in-frame clonotypes and omits some of them. This repertoire shows about 400,000 clones, 86% found once; its top ten account for approximately 1.4%. Input material: peripheral blood. The receptors derive from a woman in her thirties with active or convalescent COVID-19.

The chain carries TRBV6-2 or TRBV6-3 and TRBJ2-2, with 7 bases identical to TRBD1. Losses at the gene ends were 5 bases for V and 3 bases for J; bases not matched to a gene: 6. The CDR3 runs 15 residues. Germline V CDR1 and CDR2: MNHEY, SVGEGT. The CDR3 protein is CASSKIQGYTGELFF. CDR3 DNA: TGTGCCAGCAGTAAGATACAGGGGTACACCGGGGAGCTGTTTTTT.

V and J are TRBV11-2 and TRBJ2-5; 13 positions match TRBD2. The V segment lost 5 bases and the J segment 7 bases; nucleotides outside the gene matches: 10. CDR1 is SGHAT, CDR2 FQNNGV, per germline. The CDR3 runs 16 residues. CDR3 region: CASSTRTSGGSGTQYF. The DNA of the CDR3 is TGTGCCAGCAGCACTCGGACTAGCGGGGGTAGTGGGACCCAGTACTTC.

The J gene is TRBJ1-4, the V gene TRBV30, with D possibly TRBD1 on 5 matching bases. CDR1 and CDR2 from the germline V gene are GTSNPN and SVGIG (reference sequence). The CDR3 length is 13 residues. Trimming took 2 bases from V and 11 from J, leaving 15 bases between them. The chain's CDR3 is CAWSRRGDGKLFF. The CDR3 DNA reads TGTGCCTGGAGTCGACGGGGGGATGGCAAACTGTTTTTT.

CDR3 bases: TGTGCCTGGAGTGTCGGGACAGGGAGGTCACCCCTCCACTTT. As protein: CAWSVGTGRSPLHF. The chain uses TRBV30 and TRBJ1-6, with 9 bases that match TRBD1. CDR3 length: 14 residues. Per the germline V gene, CDR1 is GTSNPN and CDR2 is SVGIG (reference sequence). J was trimmed by 10 bases and V by 0 bases; bases with no gene match: 4.

The CDR3 is CASSMSGGRGPVYSNQPQHF. The CDR3 nucleotides read TGTGCCAGTAGTATGTCGGGAGGCAGGGGGCCGGTCTATAGCAATCAGCCCCAGCATTTT. The V gene is TRBV19, the J gene TRBJ1-5; 8 bases are shared with TRBD1. J lost 0 bases, V lost 3 bases, and 16 bases had no gene match. From germline, CDR1 is LNHDA and CDR2 SQIVND (reference sequence). CDR3 length: 20 residues.

The CDR3 here is CASQAGGPREQFF. The CDR3 nucleotides read TGTGCCAGTCAGGCGGGAGGGCCCAGGGAGCAGTTCTTC. The gene calls are TRBV19 and TRBJ2-1; TRBD2 agrees at 9 bases. Germline V CDR1 and CDR2: LNHDA, SQIVND (reference sequence). V dropped 8 bases and J dropped 10; count of bases not matched to a gene: 9. The CDR3 covers 13 residues.

The chain links TRBV5-1 to TRBJ1-1, with D perhaps TRBD1 (5 bases). Trimming removed 4 bases from V and 3 bases from J, with 13 bases in between. Germline values: CDR1 SGHRS, CDR2 YFSETQ. The CDR3 spans 14 residues. CDR3 sequence: CASSPARAHTEAFF. The CDR3, as DNA: TGCGCCAGCAGCCCCGCCAGGGCTCACACTGAAGCTTTCTTT.

The chain uses TRBV7-8 and TRBJ1-2, with 9 bases fitting TRBD1. The CDR3 extends over 15 amino acids. The V and J ends lost 0 bases and 4 bases, in that order; junction bases with no gene match: 3. Looked up from germline, CDR1 is SGHVS and CDR2 is FQNEAQ. CDR3 sequence reads: CASSLAGQGGYGYTF. CDR3 nucleotide sequence: TGTGCCAGCAGCTTAGCGGGACAGGGAGGCTATGGCTACACCTTC.

This chain joins TRBV4-1 and TRBJ2-2; 8 bases line up with TRBD2. Unmatched junction bases numbered 12, after V lost 3 bases and J lost 6 bases. The CDR3 is 17 residues long. The V gene's germline CDR1 is MGHRA and CDR2 YSYEKL. The CDR3 coding sequence is TGCGCCAGCAGCCACCAAAGGGCGGGGGGCCCCCCCGGGGAGCTGTTTTTT. Translation gives CASSHQRAGGPPGELFF.

This chain joins TRBV3-1 (or the pseudogene TRBV3-2) and TRBJ2-1; a weak D match, TRBD1 (6 bases). The CDR3 has 16 residues. Germline V gene lookup returns CDR1 LGHDT and CDR2 YNNKEL (reference sequence). Trimming left V 6 bases short and J 3 bases short, with 18 bases between. CDR3 in DNA: TGTGCCAGCAGTCCGTTTAGGGACACCAACTACAATGAGCAGTTCTTC. Translation: CASSPFRDTNYNEQFF.

On this clone: Compared with germline, one end of the junction differs, possibly owing to a read error. The chain joins TRBV7-8 to TRBJ1-5, with TRBD1 identical over 8 bases. Germline-derived CDR1 and CDR2 are SGHVS and FQNEAQ. The CDR3 is 15 amino acids. This CDR3 reads CASSVGQGGDQPQHF. CDR3 sequence (DNA): TGTGCCAGCAGCGTAGGACAGGGTGGGGATCAACCCCAGCATTTT. Complete variable domain (other parts from reference TRBV7-8 and TRBJ1-5): GAGVSQSPRYKVAKRGQDVALRCDPISGHVSLFWYQQALGQGPEFLTYFQNEAQLDKSGLPSDRFFAERPEGSVSTLKIQRTQQEDSAVYLCASSVGQGGDQPQHFGDGTRLSIL.

V is TRBV6-5 and J is TRBJ2-5; D remains unclear. The CDR3 is 15 amino acids. Germline CDR1 is MNHEY and CDR2 is SVGAGI. Trimming removed 0 bases at V and 5 bases at J, with 13 bases between. This CDR3 reads CASSYSGPVGETQYF. CDR3 DNA: TGTGCCAGCAGTTACTCGGGTCCTGTCGGGGAGACCCAGTACTTC.

The V and J genes are TRBV19 and TRBJ2-1, with TRBD2 identical over 10 bases. J gave up 7 bases and V 1 base, and 4 bases lay outside the gene matches. This CDR3 comprises 15 residues. Germline V gives CDR1 LNHDA, CDR2 SQIVND (reference sequence). CDR3 amino acids: CASSIVAGGGNEQFF. In nucleotides, the CDR3 is TGTGCCAGTAGTATAGTAGCGGGAGGTGGTAATGAGCAGTTCTTC.

This clone appeared a single time. This chain links TRBV3-1 (or the pseudogene TRBV3-2) with TRBJ1-6; D is perhaps TRBD1 (6 bases). Germline V CDR1 and CDR2: LGHDT, YNNKEL (reference sequence). This CDR3 is built from 16 residues. The V end lost 6 bases, the J end lost 1 base, and 13 bases lay between the germline ends. The CDR3 bases are TGTGCCAGCAGTAGGACAGTTATTTCCTATAATTCACCCCTCCACTTT. This gives the protein CASSRTVISYNSPLHF.

The chain uses TRBV12-5 and TRBJ2-2, with TRBD2 identical over 15 bases. Germline V CDR1 and CDR2: LGHNT, FRNRAP. The V and J ends lost 1 base and 5 bases, in that order; junction bases with no gene match: 5. This CDR3 spans 18 amino acids. CDR3 amino acids: CASGLGPGLAGGTGELFF. The DNA of the CDR3 is TGTGCTAGTGGTTTGGGACCGGGACTAGCGGGAGGTACCGGGGAGCTGTTTTTT. The variable domain in full, completed from reference TRBV12-5 and TRBJ2-2, reads DARVTQTPRHKVTEMGQEVTMRCQPILGHNTVFWYRQTMMQGLELLAYFRNRAPLDDSGMPKDRFSAEMPDATLATLKIQPSEPRDSAVYFCASGLGPGLAGGTGELFFGEGSRLTVL.

J is TRBJ2-1 and V is TRBV4-1; the match to TRBD2 covers 13 bases. The trim removed 3 bases at V and 9 bases at J, leaving 8 bases unmatched. The CDR3 runs 16 residues. CDR1 MGHRA and CDR2 YSYEKL come from the germline V gene. Here the CDR3 DNA reads TGCGCCAGCAGCCAGGGGGGGACTAGCGGGATAGGTGAGCAGTTCTTC. Translated: CASSQGGTSGIGEQFF.

Here the CDR3 reads CASSVASTGQYSPLHF. The CDR3 DNA follows: TGTGCCAGCAGTGTCGCCTCGACAGGGCAGTATTCACCCCTCCACTTT. V gene TRBV6-1 combines with J gene TRBJ1-6; 7 bases map to TRBD1. The CDR3 contains 16 residues. Germline CDR1 is MNHNS and CDR2 is SASEGT. J was trimmed by 8 bases and V by 4 bases; bases with no gene match: 11.

The rearrangement uses TRBV6-5 and TRBJ1-1; D not certain. Per the germline V gene, CDR1 is MNHEY and CDR2 is SVGAGI. The CDR3 covers 12 residues. V lost 6 bases to trimming and J lost 5 bases, with 10 bases between them. The CDR3 sequence is CASSSRVTEAFF. CDR3 nucleotide sequence: TGTGCCAGCAGCTCCCGGGTGACTGAAGCTTTCTTT.

The rearrangement uses TRBV28 and TRBJ1-6; possibly TRBD1 for D (6 bases). Trimming shortened V by 6 bases and J by 4 bases, and 22 bases separated the two germline ends. The CDR3 is made up of 18 amino acids. The V gene's germline CDR1 is MDHEN and CDR2 SYDVKM. CDR3 protein: CASRGRQAPLGYNSPLHF. Here the CDR3 DNA reads TGTGCCAGCAGGGGCCGACAGGCTCCCCTTGGATATAATTCACCCCTCCACTTT. Filled out from reference TRBV28 and TRBJ1-6, the complete variable domain reads DVKVTQSSRYLVKRTGEKVFLECVQDMDHENMFWYRQDPGLGLRLIYFSYDVKMKEKGDIPEGYSVSREKKERFSLILESASTNQTSMYLCASRGRQAPLGYNSPLHFGNGTRLTVT.

The chain links TRBV6-5 to TRBJ2-5, with TRBD1 identical over 10 bases. Germline V lookup: CDR1 MNHEY, CDR2 SVGAGI. Trimming removed 5 bases from V and 5 bases from J; junction bases left unmatched: 8. CDR3 length: 15 residues. DNA for the CDR3: TGTGCCAGCAGTCAGGGGACAGGGGTTACCGAGACCCAGTACTTC. Translated, it gives CASSQGTGVTETQYF.

The genes are TRBV5-1 and TRBJ2-7; 8 nucleotides line up with TRBD2. Per germline, CDR1 SGHRS and CDR2 YFSETQ. J was trimmed by 6 bases and V by 0 bases; bases with no gene match: 8. The CDR3 has 15 amino acids. The CDR3 region is CASSLVVAGSGEQYF. The CDR3 DNA sequence: TGCGCCAGCAGCTTGGTGGTAGCGGGATCGGGCGAGCAGTACTTC.

V gene TRBV5-1 combines with J gene TRBJ2-7, with a possible D match to TRBD1 (6 bases). V gave up 2 bases and J gave up 3 bases, with 18 bases separating them. Germline loops: CDR1 SGHRS, CDR2 YFSETQ. This CDR3 has 16 residues. Written as DNA, the CDR3 is TGCGCCAGCAGCTTCAACTCGGACAGAACCTACTACGAGCAGTACTTC. It codes for CASSFNSDRTYYEQYF.

This clone is a singleton in its sample. The chain has TRBV6-1 and TRBJ2-1, with TRBD1 matching over 9 bases. Germline trimming cut 3 bases from V and 8 bases from J; bases unmatched to any gene: 8. The CDR3 consists of 15 residues. Per the germline V gene, CDR1 is MNHNS and CDR2 is SASEGT. The CDR3 reads CASSDRDRAIHEQFF. DNA of the CDR3: TGTGCCAGCAGTGACCGGGACAGGGCCATCCATGAGCAGTTCTTC.

The V gene is TRBV7-6, the J gene TRBJ1-3; 12 bases align to TRBD1. The V gene end was trimmed by 1 base and the J gene end by 2 bases; junction bases not matched to a gene: 3. The length of the CDR3 is 17 residues. Germline CDR1 is SGHVS and CDR2 is FNYEAQ. CDR3 amino acids: CASSLVRDRGPGNTIYF. The CDR3 nucleotides are TGTGCCAGCAGCTTAGTTCGGGACAGGGGGCCTGGAAACACCATATATTTT.